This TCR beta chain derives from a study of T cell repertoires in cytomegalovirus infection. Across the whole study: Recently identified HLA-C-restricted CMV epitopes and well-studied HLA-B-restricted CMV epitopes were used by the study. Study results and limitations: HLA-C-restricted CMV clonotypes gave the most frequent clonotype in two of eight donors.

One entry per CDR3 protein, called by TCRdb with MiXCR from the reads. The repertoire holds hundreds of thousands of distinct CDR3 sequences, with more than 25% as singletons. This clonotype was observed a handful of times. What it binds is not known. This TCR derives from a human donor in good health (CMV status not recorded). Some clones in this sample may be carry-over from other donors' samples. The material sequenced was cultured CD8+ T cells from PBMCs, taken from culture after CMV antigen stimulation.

DNA of the CDR3: TGTGCCAGCAGCTCCCGGACAGGGGCAATCAACACTGAAGCTTTCTTT. Translating gives CASSSRTGAINTEAFF. The V call is TRBV5-8, the J call TRBJ1-1; 9 bases match TRBD1. Germline CDR1 SGHTS, CDR2 YDEGEE. With V trimmed by 3 bases and J by 2 bases, 8 bases remained unmatched. This CDR3 has 16 amino acids.